The present T cell receptor (beta chain) was sequenced within a study of Graves' ophthalmopathy and Graves' hyperthyroidism. This clonotype was picked up one time. Its target is not known. Study results and limitations: Blood also contained most of the expanded thyroid clonotypes above 0.001 frequency.

From RNA, the CDR3 regions of TCR beta chains were amplified and sequenced. The first-round RT-PCR employed HTBI primers together with the Qiagen OneStep RT-PCR kit. A multiplex PCR was then performed as the second round. TCRdb re-called the multiplex PCR reads through MiXCR, storing one row per CDR3 protein. The data show about 210,000 distinct CDR3 sequences, around 30% seen once. CDR3 length: 14 residues. V lost 4 bases, J lost 3 bases, and 9 bases lay in between. A duration under 3 months, NOSPECS ≥4, CAS ≥3 and moderate-to-severe activity characterized the donors with ophthalmopathy. The gene calls are TRBV12-3 or TRBV12-4 and TRBJ2-2, with TRBD2 as a possible D gene (5 bases). Sequenced input: peripheral blood. The origin of this receptor is a man over 45 with Graves' ophthalmopathy. CDR3 sequence reads: CASSYARDTGELFF. In DNA, the CDR3 is TGTGCCAGCAGTTATGCGCGGGACACCGGGGAGCTGTTTTTT.